This TCR beta chain originates from a study of T cell responses to AZD1222 COVID-19 vaccine (dated by TCRdb to the early 2020s). The study in broad terms: AZD1222 recipients given second doses at about 4 weeks or at about 12 weeks were pooled, since spike-specific TCR depth and breadth were not found to differ between the two schedules. A total of 233 trial participants underwent TCR sequencing, of whom approximately 200 had received two doses of AZD1222 and around 26 had received two doses of the MenACWY control vaccine. Trial participants were enrolled by age into subgroups of 18-55, 56-69 and 70-plus years, and around 140, 26 and 57 TCR-sequenced participants, respectively, were included in these subgroups.

The CDR3 regions of human TCRbeta chains were analyzed by immunosequencing. Regarding the original processing steps: TCRs in the repertoires were compared against a reference library of SARS-CoV-2-specific TCRs that had been generated with the MIRA antigen-specificity platform. Breadth was defined as the fraction of unique TCRs that were SARS-CoV-2-associated. Depth was defined as the fraction of total T cells that were SARS-CoV-2-associated. Each spike-specific TCR was assigned to its reactive spike region and to a CD4 or CD8 class using the MIRA data. Log10-transformed breadth and depth values were compared by one-way ANOVA with Sidak's multiple comparisons tests. TCRdb limited this immuneACCESS table to in-frame rearrangements with V and J called. A share of clones is missing; checked studies link under half to unresolved V genes, and the rest is unexplained. V and J calls and clone size are those listed in that table; D and trimming were worked out from the DNA. This sample gives under 110,000 clones in total; about 88% of them show up just once. More than 15% of the sample is held by the ten biggest clonotypes.

The table lists this clone with a count of one. Its binding antigen is unknown. No much larger clone exists at a distance of one base, and base qualities are not known. The CDR3 goes from the cysteine to the phenylalanine over 18 residues. Kept here is only the CDR3 DNA, which spans 54 bases and is read in frame from base 1. The time point label, as the study defines it: baseline before first vaccination. Vaccinee samples were obtained from the UK trials COV001 and COV002, which included a single-blind randomized controlled phase 2/3 trial of AZD1222 (ChAdOx1 nCoV-19) in healthy adults. For TCRbeta chain sequencing, PBMC samples were collected from trial participants at day 0 and at day 28 after the second dose. Points the paper makes about the study in general: Vaccine-associated CD4 TCRs spanned the whole spike protein, with dominant responses in regions 160-218 and 743-854. In the small 56-69-year group, the increase in depth fell short of significance, most likely because of low power. Participants were mostly white British, with more females than males. The authors suggested clonal diversity may have been underestimated. Reportedly, close to half of the unique spike-specific TCRs recognized epitopes lying outside the regions that are mutated in the B.1.351 and B.1.1.7 variants. Conclusions about previously exposed vaccinees are limited because only five to seven AZD1222 recipients were SARS-CoV-2 seropositive at baseline. After two AZD1222 doses, spike-specific TCR breadth and depth were significantly higher than at day 0 and than in MenACWY recipients. Because no samples from the day 14 peak response were available, repertoires could be characterized only after the peak T cell response.

This specimen consisted of peripheral blood, obtained on day 0 of AZD1222 vaccination. This receptor was identified in an adult in good health. The sequence links TRBV1 to TRBJ2-1; the D call of TRBD2 is as the table states it, not checked on the DNA. TRBV1 is flagged as a pseudogene. The DNA sequence follows: TGCACCAGCGGGGTTAAAACTTTAGCGGACACCTCCTACAATGAGCAGTTCTTC. The translation is CTSGVKTLADTSYNEQFF.